Presented here are 10 T cell receptor beta chains from one specimen sequenced in a study of tumor and adjacent non-tumor tissue in lung cancer. RNA was extracted from bulk tissue without any cell sorting. TCRbeta libraries were built with three rounds of nested PCR, modified from ARM-PCR. TCRdb re-analysed the multiplex PCR reads in MiXCR, keeping a single row per CDR3 protein. The sample has about 82,000 distinct CDR3 sequences; roughly 80% are singletons. The sequenced sample consisted of lung tumor tissue. The receptor set was obtained from a woman between 45 and 60 years old with non-small cell lung cancer.

This clonotype occurred many times. V is TRBV11-2 and J is TRBJ2-3; 9 nucleotides align to TRBD2. The CDR3 is 19 residues long. After removal of 5 bases from V and 3 bases from J, the junction contained 18 bases not matched to a gene. Looked up from germline, CDR1 is SGHAT and CDR2 is FQNNGV. CDR3: CASSPRGAGGPSDTDTQYF. CDR3 coding DNA: TGTGCCAGCAGCCCCCGGGGTGCGGGAGGGCCTAGTGATACAGATACGCAGTATTTT.

A note on this clonotype: Germline and junction disagree at one end, which may indicate a read error. The V call is TRBV6-2 or TRBV6-3, the J call TRBJ2-7, with D perhaps matching TRBD2 (6 bases). CDR1 and CDR2 from the germline V gene are MNHEY and SVGEGT. The CDR3 has 12 amino acids. CDR3 sequence reads: CASSGSWYEEYF. The CDR3 region has the DNA TGTGCCAGCAGCGGGAGTTGGTACGAGGAGTACTTC.

CDR3 residues: CATSGLLKNSPLHF. CDR3 bases: TGTGCCACCAGCGGTCTCCTTAAAAATTCACCCCTCCACTTT. The V and J genes are TRBV24-1 and TRBJ1-6; D is uncertain. This CDR3 spans 14 amino acids. Per the germline V gene, CDR1 is KGHDR and CDR2 is SFDVKD. Trimming stripped 7 bases from V and 7 bases from J, with 13 bases between.

This clonotype rates as medium-sized (0.01 to 0.1%). J is TRBJ2-3 and V is TRBV6-5; D gene ambiguous. The CDR3 consists of 13 residues. Germline assignment: CDR1 MNHEY and CDR2 SVGAGI. V lost 6 bases and J lost 7, with 14 bases in between. The CDR3 DNA follows: TGTGCCAGCAGCCGATCGTTGCTAAATACGCAGTATTTT. This gives the protein CASSRSLLNTQYF.

On this clonotype itself: One junction end disagrees with the germline gene, perhaps due to a read error. J is TRBJ2-2 and V is TRBV11-3; D is perhaps TRBD2 (5 bases). This CDR3 spans 14 amino acids. Per the germline V gene, CDR1 is SGHNT and CDR2 is YENEEA. This chain's CDR3 is CASNSHRNSGELIF. The CDR3, as DNA: TGTGCCAGCAACTCTCACCGAAACTCTGGGGAGCTGATTTTC.

The CDR3 coding sequence is TGTGATAATGGCGACGGGAGTATCGATACGCAGTATTTT. It translates to CDNGDGSIDTQYF. The chain joins TRBV12-5 to TRBJ2-3, with a weak D call TRBD2 (6 bases). The length of the CDR3 is 13 residues. Germline V CDR1 and CDR2: LGHNT, FRNRAP. Filled out from reference TRBV12-5 and TRBJ2-3, the complete variable domain reads DARVTQTPRHKVTEMGQEVTMRCQPILGHNTVFWYRQTMMQGLELLAYFRNRAPLDDSGMPKDRFSAEMPDATLATLKIQPSEPRDSAVYFCDNGDGSIDTQYFGPGTRLTVL.

As to this clonotype: The junction differs from germline at one of its ends, possibly a read error. The chain recombines TRBV11-3 with TRBJ2-4; 7 nucleotides match TRBD1. The germline V gene encodes CDR1 SGHNT and CDR2 YENEEA. This CDR3 has 14 residues. The CDR3 spells CASSSTGEVGIQYF. In DNA form, the CDR3 reads TGTGCCAGTAGCTCAACAGGGGAAGTGGGCATTCAATACTTC. Supplemented by reference TRBV11-3 and TRBJ2-4, the full variable domain reads EAGVVQSPRYKIIEKKQPVAFWCNPISGHNTLYWYLQNLGQGPELLIRYENEEAVDDSQLPKDRFSAERLKGVDSTLKIQPAELGDSAVYLCASSSTGEVGIQYFGAGTRLSVL.

The V and J genes are TRBV28 and TRBJ1-2; weak D call: TRBD1 (6 bases). V lost 5 bases, J lost 6 bases, and 10 bases lay in between. The CDR3 extends over 12 amino acids. The germline V gene encodes CDR1 MDHEN and CDR2 SYDVKM. The CDR3 DNA is TGTGCCAGCAGTGAACAGGGAAATGGCTACACCTTC. As protein: CASSEQGNGYTF.

This rearrangement joins TRBV6-2 or TRBV6-3 to TRBJ2-1, with TRBD2 matching over 7 bases. J lost 4 bases, V lost 6 bases, and 12 bases had no gene match. The CDR3 runs 16 residues. Germline V gene lookup returns CDR1 MNHEY and CDR2 SVGEGT. CDR3 in DNA: TGTGCCAGCAGGCGGAGCGGGGTGATGTCGTACAATGAGCAGTTCTTC. Translating gives CASRRSGVMSYNEQFF.

Notes on this clonotype: A junction boundary mismatches the germline segment, possibly from a read error. The chain couples TRBV4-2 to TRBJ2-7; 13 nucleotides match TRBD2. There are 18 residues in the CDR3. CDR1 and CDR2 (germline): LGHNA, YNFKEQ. This CDR3 reads CVSSQEGLAGEGRYVQYF. CDR3 DNA: TGTGTCAGCAGCCAAGAAGGACTAGCGGGAGAAGGCCGCTACGTGCAGTACTTC.